Below, 17 T cell receptor beta chains from the same sample are listed, as sequenced in a study of identical twins (dated by TCRdb to 2015 to 2016). The library relied on 5' RACE. TCRdb lists the instrument as Illumina HiSeq 2000. TCRdb cleaned the public reads at Q25 with fastp, built clones with MiXCR and kept in-frame beta chains. Rows are combined by CDR3 protein, so each entry shows the most common genes and DNA. The sample table holds some 1,600,000 distinct CDR3 sequences, of which about 31% were seen once. About 0.27% of the sample belongs to the ten largest clones. Sequenced material: cord blood. These receptors all come from a newborn girl in good health.

The chain's CDR3 is CSARDKADYEQYF. CDR3 DNA sequence: TGCAGTGCTAGAGATAAAGCTGACTACGAGCAGTACTTC. V and J are TRBV20-1 and TRBJ2-7; no reliable D call. V lost 0 bases and J 3 bases, leaving 9 bases between the germline ends. CDR1 and CDR2 from the germline V gene are DFQATT and SNEGSKA (reference sequence). This CDR3 is 13 amino acids long.

This chain connects TRBV12-3 or TRBV12-4 to TRBJ2-7, with 10 bases identical to TRBD2. V was clipped by 2 bases and J by 7 bases; unmatched bases: 5. The CDR3 has 14 residues. In nucleotides, the CDR3 is TGTGCCAGCAGTTTATCCAGCGGGAGGGGAGAGCAGTACTTC. Residues: CASSLSSGRGEQYF.

This clonotype was counted ten times or more. The rearrangement links TRBV6-5 to TRBJ2-1, with TRBD2 identical over 7 bases. The CDR3 sequence is 16 residues long. V lost 0 bases and J lost 2; bases outside the gene matches: 4. CDR1 MNHEY and CDR2 SVGAGI come from the germline V gene. CDR3 amino acids: CASSYSSLAAYNEQFF. CDR3 DNA: TGTGCCAGCAGTTACTCTTCTCTAGCGGCCTACAATGAGCAGTTCTTC.

V and J are TRBV7-9 and TRBJ1-1; D not certain. In germline, CDR1 is SEHNR, CDR2 FQNEAQ (reference sequence). The CDR3 runs 10 residues. CDR3 amino acids: CAPSTFEAFF. The CDR3 bases are TGTGCGCCCAGCACTTTCGAAGCTTTCTTT.

In its sample, this clonotype was seen many times. The V call is TRBV9, the J call TRBJ2-3; D remains ambiguous. This CDR3 region has 12 residues. Germline lookup yields CDR1 SGDLS and CDR2 YYNGEE. V was pared by 3 bases and J by 2 bases, with 4 bases between. CDR3 region: CASSGITDTQYF. The DNA for the CDR3 is TGTGCCAGCAGCGGGATCACAGATACGCAGTATTTT.

The chain is built from TRBV4-2 and TRBJ2-1; 7 nucleotides line up with TRBD2. With the DNA end fitting TRBJ2-7 better, the J assignment may be wrong. CDR3 length equals 16 residues. CDR1 is LGHNA and CDR2 is YNFKEQ in the germline V gene. DNA of the CDR3: TGTGCCAGCAGCCAAGTGTCTAGCGGAACCTACAATGAGCAGTACTTC. This codes for CASSQVSSGTYNEQYF.

This clonotype was seen more than once but under ten times. This chain connects TRBV13 to TRBJ1-2; TRBD1 is a possible D gene (6 bases). Deletions cut 4 bases from V and 3 bases from J, with 12 bases between. The CDR3 consists of 14 residues. CDR1 PRHDT and CDR2 FYEKMQ come from the germline V gene (reference sequence). CDR3 region: CASSSMDSYYGYTF. As DNA, the CDR3 is TGTGCCAGCAGCTCCATGGACAGCTACTATGGCTACACCTTC.

V and J are TRBV20-1 and TRBJ1-1; D unclear. Between the trimmed V and J ends, which lost 0 bases and 7 bases, there was a span of 9 bases. This CDR3 is 12 amino acids long. The germline V gene encodes CDR1 DFQATT and CDR2 SNEGSKA (reference sequence). CDR3 in DNA: TGCAGTGCTAGAGAGTGGGTCGGTGAAGCTTTCTTT. Its protein is CSAREWVGEAFF.

The chain has TRBV18 and TRBJ1-2, with 9 bases matching TRBD1. Germline V lookup: CDR1 KGHSH, CDR2 LQKENI. This CDR3 is built from 17 residues. Trimming removed 2 bases from V and 3 bases from J; junction bases left unmatched: 10. CDR3 in amino acids: CASSPISGQGTYYGYTF. The CDR3 DNA reads TGTGCCAGCTCACCAATCTCGGGACAGGGAACCTACTATGGCTACACCTTC.

This clonotype was seen a single time. V is TRBV28 and J is TRBJ2-1, with D hard to call. Germline CDR1 reads MDHEN; CDR2 reads SYDVKM. Trimming left V 6 bases short and J 13 bases short, with 16 bases between. The CDR3 consists of 12 residues. The CDR3 loop reads CASSVRLETQFF. For the CDR3, the DNA is TGTGCCAGCAGCGTTAGGCTTGAGACCCAGTTCTTC.

This clonotype was seen only once. The chain employs TRBV13 and TRBJ2-3, with a weak D call TRBD2 (5 bases). The CDR3 contains 14 residues. V shed 4 bases and J shed 6 bases, with 14 bases lying between them. Germline CDR1 is PRHDT and CDR2 is FYEKMQ (reference sequence). The DNA for the CDR3 is TGTGCCAGCAGCTCGCGGGTTCAAGGTGATACGCAGTATTTT. Residues: CASSSRVQGDTQYF.

The chain joins TRBV6-5 to TRBJ2-7; TRBD2 aligns across 8 bases. The V gene end was trimmed by 2 bases and the J gene end by 1 base; junction bases not matched to a gene: 7. CDR1 MNHEY and CDR2 SVGAGI come from the germline V gene. The CDR3 length is 16 residues. For the CDR3, the DNA is TGTGCCAGCAGTTACACCCAAGCGGGAGTTTCCTACGAGCAGTACTTC. Translating gives CASSYTQAGVSYEQYF.

The genes are TRBV7-2 and TRBJ2-1; the D gene could be TRBD1 or TRBD2 (5 bases each). Germline assignment: CDR1 SGHTA and CDR2 FQGNSA. Trimming shortened V by 8 bases and J by 9 bases, and 20 bases separated the two germline ends. The CDR3 is 14 amino acids. Here the CDR3 reads CASRVSQGGGEQFF. The CDR3 nucleotides read TGTGCCAGCCGGGTGTCTCAAGGTGGGGGTGAGCAGTTCTTC.

This clonotype turned up a few times. V usage is TRBV24-1 and J usage is TRBJ2-3; the D gene is possibly TRBD2 (6 bases). V was shortened by 8 bases and J by 0 bases, with 11 bases between the two germline ends. CDR1 and CDR2 (germline): KGHDR, SFDVKD. The CDR3 is 14 residues long. The CDR3 DNA sequence: TGTGCCACCAAGGCCCGGGGGAGCACAGATACGCAGTATTTT. It yields the protein CATKARGSTDTQYF.

This chain connects TRBV20-1 to TRBJ2-7, with 7 bases lining up with TRBD1. The DNA end favors TRBJ2-5, so the J call may be wrong. From germline, CDR1 is DFQATT and CDR2 SNEGSKA (reference sequence). There are 14 residues in the CDR3. The CDR3 loop is CSAAPGTVGETQYF. The CDR3, as DNA: TGCAGTGCTGCCCCCGGGACAGTCGGGGAGACCCAGTACTTC.

In this sample, this clonotype turned up a few times. This sequence joins TRBV20-1 and TRBJ2-2; the match to TRBD2 covers 8 bases. The trim removed 1 base at V and 6 bases at J, leaving 4 bases unmatched. Germline-derived CDR1 and CDR2 are DFQATT and SNEGSKA (reference sequence). The length of the CDR3 is 14 residues. The CDR3 sequence: CSARGTSYAGELFF. Here the CDR3 DNA reads TGCAGTGCTAGAGGGACTAGCTATGCCGGGGAGCTGTTTTTT.

In nucleotides, the CDR3 is TGTGCCAGCAGTATTTGGACTGAAGCTTTCTTT. Protein sequence: CASSIWTEAFF. V and J are TRBV25-1 and TRBJ1-1; D unclear. V lost 5 bases and J lost 5, with 6 bases in between. This CDR3 has 11 amino acids. The germline gives CDR1 MGHDK, CDR2 SYGVNS.